Below are 5 T cell receptor beta chains sequenced from a single sample in a study of cytomegalovirus exposure and HLA in healthy donors. The primer mix had 60 Vbeta and 13 Jbeta primers. The repertoire was sequenced with immunoSEQ multiplex PCR; TCRdb's copy has only in-frame clones and lacks some. There are about 110,000 clones in the sample; roughly 80% occur only once, and about 5.4% lies in the top ten. Material: PBMCs. The source of these receptors is a woman between 25 and 40 years old in good health and CMV-seropositive.

This chain connects TRBV5-6 to TRBJ2-4; TRBD2 matches 7 bases. Germline CDR1 reads SGHDT; CDR2 reads YYEEEE. The CDR3 spans 14 residues. The trim removed 5 bases at V and 2 bases at J, leaving 4 bases unmatched. CDR3 bases: TGTGCCAGCAGTAGGAGCGGGACCAAAAACATTCAGTACTTC. Protein sequence: CASSRSGTKNIQYF.

V gene TRBV19 combines with J gene TRBJ1-4; no reliable D call. V was pared by 7 bases and J by 8 bases, with 14 bases between. The germline gives CDR1 LNHDA, CDR2 SQIVND (reference sequence). This CDR3 has 13 amino acids. The CDR3, as DNA: TGTGCCAGTAAGGACGGGGTGGGGGAAAAACTGTTTTTT. Its translation: CASKDGVGEKLFF.

The rearrangement joins TRBV5-5 to TRBJ1-1; D call uncertain. The CDR3 totals 12 residues. Trimming removed 0 bases at V and 11 bases at J, with 11 bases between. Germline V gives CDR1 SGHKS, CDR2 YYEKEE (reference sequence). The CDR3 sequence is CASSLGARWAFF. The CDR3 DNA reads as TGTGCCAGCAGCTTGGGAGCGAGGTGGGCTTTCTTT.

This clone was observed once. V gene TRBV29-1 combines with J gene TRBJ1-1; a weak D match, TRBD1 (6 bases). This CDR3 spans 14 amino acids. The germline V gene encodes CDR1 SQVTM and CDR2 ANQGSEA. V was pared by 8 bases and J by 1 base, with 17 bases between. CDR3 coding DNA: TGCAGCCTGTACGGGGGAGGGGGGAACACTGAAGCTTTCTTT. Translation: CSLYGGGGNTEAFF.

A few counts support this clone. Other DNA variants within this sample encode the same CDR3. The gene calls are TRBV5-1 and TRBJ2-3, with 7 positions matching TRBD1. The CDR3 is 14 residues long. Germline CDR1 is SGHRS and CDR2 is YFSETQ. Trimming cost V 0 bases and J 3 bases; bases outside gene matches: 1. This chain's CDR3 is CASSLETGTDTQYF. The CDR3 nucleotides read TGCGCCAGCAGCTTGGAGACAGGGACAGATACGCAGTATTTT.